This entry concerns a single TCR beta chain. In the study's own analysis: Researchers report that nucleated cell counts were estimated from reference gene primer amplification. The table came from immunoSEQ multiplex PCR; TCRdb's copy has only in-frame clones and leaves some out. V and J calls and clone size come straight from that table; D and trimming were deduced from the DNA. The repertoire has around 380,000 clones, roughly 80% of them found once; the top ten carry around 1.1%. Trimming took 5 bases from V and 4 from J, leaving 11 bases between them. CDR3 length: 13 residues. Germline V gene lookup returns CDR1 SNHLY and CDR2 FYNNEI. This sample was taken from a study of blood T cell repertoires in COVID-19. Study-level background: The United States, Italy and Spain provided the acute and convalescent COVID-19 samples. From T cells, B-cell-depleted T cells, or PBMCs came the material, which was cDNA or gDNA.

The J gene is TRBJ1-2, the V gene TRBV2; D unresolved. What was sequenced was peripheral blood. The origin of this receptor is a human donor with acute or convalescent COVID-19. The donor label of this sample is uncertain. CDR3 loop: CASSHDPGYGYTF. In DNA, the CDR3 is TGTGCCAGCAGTCACGACCCGGGCTATGGCTACACCTTC.